What follows describes a single T cell receptor (beta chain). Its antigen is not yet known. No much larger clonotype is one base removed from it; base qualities were not supplied. TCRbeta CDR3 regions were amplified from genomic DNA using the immunoSEQ Assay, a bias-controlled multiplex PCR. Turning to the authors' computational methods: The number of nucleated cells in each sample was estimated by amplification of reference gene primers within the assay. To quantify the absolute abundance of each unique TCRbeta CDR3 rearrangement, sequence reads were collapsed and filtered. For each sample, productive Simpson clonality was calculated by taking the square root of Simpson's diversity index across productive rearrangements. The table comes from immuneACCESS by way of TCRdb, which keeps in-frame sequences with V and J called. Part of the clones is missing from these tables; in studies checked, under half for an unresolved V gene and the rest for unknown reasons. D and trimming were read from the DNA, whereas the V and J calls and clone size are those reported in that table. The sample table holds 95,000 to 120,000 clones, of which around 89% were seen once. Jointly, the top ten make up over 4% of the sample.

The data were taken from a study of blood T cell repertoires in COVID-19 (dated by TCRdb to about 2020). With regard to the full study: Samples covering the acute and convalescent phases of COVID-19 were provided by collaborators in the United States, Italy and Spain. The material from the prospective study consisted of cDNA or gDNA derived from T cells, B-cell-depleted T cells, or PBMCs. Deeply sampled blood TCRbeta repertoires from subjects exposed to, actively infected with, or recovered from COVID-19 were included in the dataset. The repertoires were released in a freely available public database meant as a resource for research on the immune response to SARS-CoV-2. The samples were drawn from two sources: the first 160 participants of the ongoing ImmuneRACE study, and over 950 subjects contributed by 6 global collaborators. A de-identified subject ID, COVID-19 status, age in years and sex were almost always included in the sample metadata. HLA class I and class II types, where available, came from metadata supplied by the sample provider rather than from assay-based typing. Study-wide conclusions, independent of this receptor: The amount of clinical and demographic metadata varied by source and participant and was provided uncurated.

The germline V and J ends show losses of 6 bases and 2 bases respectively, and no gene match explains 4 bases of the junction. Per the germline V gene (reference sequence), GTSNPN is the CDR1 and SVGIG is the CDR2. Reading from cysteine to phenylalanine, the CDR3 counts 14 amino acids. The kept DNA is CDR3 alone, 42 bases in frame from the first base. Collaborating institutions collected whole blood in K2EDTA tubes following their own protocols. For TCRbeta analysis, collaborator samples were shipped as frozen whole blood, as isolated PBMCs, or as DNA extracted from either sample type. Sequencing was performed on peripheral blood. The sequence was collected from a woman aged 50 to 65 with acute or convalescent COVID-19. This chain is built from TRBV30 and TRBJ2-3, with 11 bases aligning to TRBD2. CDR3 loop: CACQTSGDTDTQYF. The base sequence is TGTGCCTGCCAGACTAGCGGGGACACAGATACGCAGTATTTT.